The 23 T cell receptor beta chains below were found in one sample sequenced in a study of shared clonotypes between healthy human individuals. The data were produced by immunoSEQ multiplex PCR, yet TCRdb's version contains in-frame clones alone and is incomplete. Among roughly 2,000,000 clones listed, about 95% were seen once. Only CD45RO-negative cells positively selected for CCR7 counted as naive CD8 cells, so terminally differentiated effector memory CD45RA+ cells were excluded. Sample: naive CD8+ T cells sorted from blood. The receptors originated from a man aged 18 to 30 in good health.

To note about this clone: An end of the junction differs from the germline gene, which may be a read error. The genes are TRBV28 and TRBJ1-2; D gene unclear. Germline CDR1 is MDHEN and CDR2 is SYDVKM. The CDR3 covers 9 residues. CDR3 sequence reads: CASSFPPYF. The CDR3 DNA reads TGTGCCAGCAGTTTCCCGCCCTACTTC.

The CDR3 DNA reads as TGTGCCAGCGTATTGCAGGACCTTACACAGTTCTTC. Protein: CASVLQDLTQFF. The chain recombines TRBV2 with TRBJ2-1; D gene uncertain. V shed 8 bases and J shed 13 bases, with 18 bases lying between them. This CDR3 contains 12 residues. The germline CDR1 and CDR2 sequences are SNHLY and FYNNEI.

The chain employs TRBV6-6 and TRBJ2-7; 8 bases match TRBD2. Germline CDR1 and CDR2: MNHNY and SVGAGI (reference sequence). The CDR3 loop spans 15 amino acids. V lost 0 bases, J lost 0 bases, and 1 base stayed unmatched. CDR3 sequence reads: CASSYSAGDSYEQYF. For the CDR3, the DNA is TGTGCCAGCAGTTACTCAGCGGGGGACTCCTACGAGCAGTACTTC.

The chain employs TRBV2 and TRBJ1-2, with D maybe TRBD1 (6 bases). The germline CDR1 and CDR2 sequences are SNHLY and FYNNEI. Trimming cost V 6 bases and J 4 bases, with 15 bases left between them. This CDR3 has 14 amino acids. As DNA, the CDR3 is TGTGCCAGCAGGGAGGGACAAATTCCCTATGGCTACACCTTC. Translation: CASREGQIPYGYTF.

This clone was picked up one time. The same CDR3 arises from other DNA sequences in this sample as well. The CDR3, as DNA: TGTGCCAGCAGTTTATCGGGGAGTAACTATGGCTACACCTTC. Protein product: CASSLSGSNYGYTF. V and J are TRBV27 and TRBJ1-2; D not resolved. This CDR3 region has 14 residues. Germline CDR1 reads MNHEY; CDR2 reads SMNVEV (reference sequence). V gave up 0 bases and J gave up 1 base, with 6 bases separating them.

Only a few counts were recorded for this clone. This may stem from a read error, because a much larger clone lies one nucleotide away. Other DNA sequences in this specimen translate into the identical CDR3. The V gene is TRBV9, the J gene TRBJ1-1; D may be TRBD1 (6 bases). The germline gives CDR1 SGDLS, CDR2 YYNGEE. V was cut by 0 bases and J by 4 bases, with 7 bases left in between. The CDR3 length is 13 residues. CDR3 nucleotides: TGTGCCAGCAGCGTAGAGGGGGGCACTGAAGCTTTCTTT. It encodes CASSVEGGTEAFF.

The chain is built from TRBV6-1 and TRBJ2-2; tentatively, D is TRBD2 (8 bases). Germline V gene sequence: CDR1 MNHNS, CDR2 SASEGT. The CDR3 spans 18 residues. V lost 3 bases and J 9 bases, leaving 26 bases between the germline ends. DNA for the CDR3: TGTGCCAGCAGTGATTGGGGGACAGCGGGAGAAGGATTCCGGGAGCTGTTTTTT. The encoded protein is CASSDWGTAGEGFRELFF.

This chain connects TRBV5-1 to TRBJ1-1; D is unclear. Germline-derived CDR1 and CDR2 are SGHRS and YFSETQ. The CDR3 is made up of 15 amino acids. Deletions cut 4 bases from V and 3 bases from J, with 16 bases between. CDR3 in amino acids: CASSPRSGQDTEAFF. The CDR3 coding sequence is TGCGCCAGCAGCCCAAGGTCCGGGCAGGACACTGAAGCTTTCTTT.

CDR3 sequence reads: CASSLDFNEQFF. The CDR3 DNA sequence: TGTGCCAGCAGCTTAGATTTCAATGAGCAGTTCTTC. The V and J genes are TRBV7-9 and TRBJ2-1, with unresolved D. Trimming stripped 1 base from V and 6 bases from J, with 4 bases between. CDR1 and CDR2 from the germline V gene are SEHNR and FQNEAQ (reference sequence). The CDR3 runs 12 residues.

This clone was seen only once. The rearrangement links TRBV7-9 to TRBJ2-1; 12 nucleotides align to TRBD2. Germline V lookup: CDR1 SEHNR, CDR2 FQNEAQ (reference sequence). This CDR3 is 17 amino acids long. J gave up 8 bases and V 4 bases, and 12 bases lay outside the gene matches. The CDR3 spells CASSSGLAGTPADEQFF. CDR3 bases: TGTGCCAGCAGCTCTGGACTAGCGGGAACCCCCGCGGATGAGCAGTTCTTC.

J is TRBJ1-4 and V is TRBV4-3; D uncertain. The CDR3 has 13 residues. V was cut by 0 bases and J by 11 bases, with 10 bases left in between. The germline gives CDR1 LGHNA, CDR2 YSLEER. The CDR3 DNA follows: TGCGCCAGCAGCCAAGATCTAGGCGGGAAACTGTTTTTT. Protein product: CASSQDLGGKLFF.

This chain connects TRBV5-1 to TRBJ2-3; D is uncertain. The CDR3 runs 16 residues. Germline assignment: CDR1 SGHRS and CDR2 YFSETQ. V was shortened by 2 bases and J by 2 bases, with 15 bases between the two germline ends. In DNA form, the CDR3 reads TGCGCCAGCAGCTTTAATAATCCCGGCTTCACAGATACGCAGTATTTT. Translating it yields CASSFNNPGFTDTQYF. Full variable domain (missing parts from reference TRBV5-1 and TRBJ2-3): KAGVTQTPRYLIKTRGQQVTLSCSPISGHRSVSWYQQTPGQGLQFLFEYFSETQRNKGNFPGRFSGRQFSNSRSEMNVSTLELGDSALYLCASSFNNPGFTDTQYFGPGTRLTVL.

The chain links TRBV25-1 to TRBJ2-7, with 9 bases matching TRBD1. V dropped 0 bases and J dropped 3; count of bases not matched to a gene: 3. Germline V gene data show CDR1 as MGHDK and CDR2 as SYGVNS. The CDR3 consists of 15 residues. As DNA, the CDR3 is TGTGCCAGCAGTGAATATACAGGGGGCGGCTACGAGCAGTACTTC. Its translation is CASSEYTGGGYEQYF.

The CDR3 loop reads CASSSPLPRWGEDEQFF. CDR3 sequence (DNA): TGTGCCAGCAGTTCCCCGCTCCCTAGGTGGGGGGAAGATGAGCAGTTCTTC. The rearrangement uses TRBV28 and TRBJ2-1; possible D gene TRBD2, 6 bases. The CDR3 contains 17 residues. With 4 bases removed from V and 8 bases from J, the gap between germline ends came to 24 bases. Germline V gene data show CDR1 as MDHEN and CDR2 as SYDVKM.

The V gene is TRBV11-2, the J gene TRBJ2-2; D not certain. CDR3 size: 14 residues. Germline-derived CDR1 and CDR2 are SGHAT and FQNNGV. Trimming removed 1 base at V and 2 bases at J, with 5 bases between. The CDR3 region has the DNA TGTGCCAGCAGCTTAGTGTCTAACACCGGGGAGCTGTTTTTT. This codes for CASSLVSNTGELFF.

This clone was recorded only once. The chain employs TRBV6-5 and TRBJ2-5; D may be TRBD1 (5 bases). Germline CDR1 MNHEY, CDR2 SVGAGI. With 2 bases removed from V and 5 bases from J, the gap between germline ends came to 9 bases. The CDR3 has 13 amino acids. The DNA of the CDR3 is TGTGCCAGCAGTTACGGCAGGGATGAGACCCAGTACTTC. Its translation is CASSYGRDETQYF.

This clone was observed a single time. The chain is built from TRBV13 and TRBJ1-1; tentatively, D is TRBD1 (5 bases). The germline V and J ends were trimmed by 1 base and 7 bases, with 10 bases remaining between them. The length of the CDR3 is 13 residues. CDR1 is PRHDT and CDR2 is FYEKMQ in the germline V gene (reference sequence). CDR3 amino acids: CASSLEQDFEAFF. The CDR3 coding sequence is TGTGCCAGCAGCTTAGAACAGGATTTTGAAGCTTTCTTT. Filled out from reference TRBV13 and TRBJ1-1, the complete variable domain reads AAGVIQSPRHLIKEKRETATLKCYPIPRHDTVYWYQQGPGQDPQFLISFYEKMQSDKGSIPDRFSAQQFSDYHSELNMSSLELGDSALYFCASSLEQDFEAFFGQGTRLTVV.

The genes are TRBV15 and TRBJ1-5, with D possibly TRBD1 on 6 matching bases. Germline CDR1 is LNHNV and CDR2 is YYDKDF (reference sequence). V gave up 3 bases and J gave up 4 bases, with 10 bases separating them. The CDR3 is 14 amino acids. CDR3 in amino acids: CATSRRTENQPQHF. Written as DNA, the CDR3 is TGTGCCACCAGCAGGCGGACAGAAAATCAGCCCCAGCATTTT.

The CDR3 here is CASSLRGPGFILNTEAFF. CDR3 nucleotides: TGTGCCAGCAGTCTCAGGGGGCCGGGTTTCATCTTGAACACTGAAGCTTTCTTT. The chain is built from TRBV28 and TRBJ1-1; TRBD1 aligns across 8 bases. Trimming removed 5 bases from V and 0 bases from J; junction bases left unmatched: 14. The CDR3 extends over 18 amino acids. Germline CDR1 is MDHEN and CDR2 is SYDVKM.

The chain couples TRBV28 to TRBJ2-7, with D perhaps TRBD1 (5 bases). CDR1 and CDR2 (germline): MDHEN, SYDVKM. The CDR3 totals 11 residues. V lost 3 bases to trimming and J lost 12 bases, with 12 bases between them. DNA of the CDR3: TGTGCCAGCAGTTTCTCCAGACAGTCGTACTTC. This sequence encodes CASSFSRQSYF.

This clone appeared a single time. The CDR3 loop reads CAWSVLGAPLMNTEAFF. In DNA, the CDR3 is TGTGCCTGGAGTGTACTGGGGGCACCCCTCATGAACACTGAAGCTTTCTTT. This rearrangement joins TRBV30 to TRBJ1-1; a possible D gene is TRBD1 (6 bases). CDR3 length: 17 residues. The germline gives CDR1 GTSNPN, CDR2 SVGIG (reference sequence). The V end was cut by 0 bases, the J end by 0 bases, with 17 bases between.

This chain connects TRBV27 to TRBJ2-3; D is perhaps TRBD2 (7 bases). The CDR3 runs 19 residues. Trimming shortened V by 0 bases and J by 3 bases, and 22 bases separated the two germline ends. Germline V gene sequence: CDR1 MNHEY, CDR2 SMNVEV (reference sequence). CDR3 amino acids: CASSLSWAGARMGTDTQYF. The CDR3 coding sequence is TGTGCCAGCAGTTTATCGTGGGCGGGGGCGCGCATGGGTACAGATACGCAGTATTTT.

This clone has only one observation. Other DNA sequences of this sample code for an identical CDR3. J is TRBJ2-1 and V is TRBV5-1; D ambiguous. Between the trimmed V and J ends, which lost 1 base and 4 bases, there was a span of 9 bases. The CDR3 extends over 14 amino acids. CDR1 is SGHRS, CDR2 YFSETQ, per germline. This CDR3 is CASSLSGLYNEQFF. As DNA, the CDR3 is TGCGCCAGCAGCTTGTCGGGTTTATACAATGAGCAGTTCTTC.